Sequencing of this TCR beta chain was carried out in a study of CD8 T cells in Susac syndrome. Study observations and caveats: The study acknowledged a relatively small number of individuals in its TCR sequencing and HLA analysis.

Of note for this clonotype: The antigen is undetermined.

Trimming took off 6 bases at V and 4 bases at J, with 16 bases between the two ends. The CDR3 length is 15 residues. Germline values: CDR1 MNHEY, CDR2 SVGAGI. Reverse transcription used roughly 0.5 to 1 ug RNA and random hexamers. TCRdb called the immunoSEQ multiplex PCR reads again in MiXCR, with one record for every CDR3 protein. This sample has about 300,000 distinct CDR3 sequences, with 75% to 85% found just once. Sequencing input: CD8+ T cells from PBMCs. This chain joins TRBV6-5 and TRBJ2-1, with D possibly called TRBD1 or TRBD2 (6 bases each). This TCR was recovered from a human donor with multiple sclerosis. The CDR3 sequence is CASSIGGPPYNEQFF. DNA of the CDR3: TGTGCCAGCAGCATAGGGGGGCCCCCGTACAATGAGCAGTTCTTC.